This record concerns one TCR beta chain sequence. The table came from immunoSEQ multiplex PCR; TCRdb's copy has only in-frame clones and leaves some out. The sample lists 150,000 or so clones, 80% to 90% seen once, with about 3.9% in the top ten. This record comes from a study of blood T cell repertoires in COVID-19. On the study more broadly: Acute and convalescent COVID-19 samples came from the United States, Italy and Spain.

Per the germline V gene, CDR1 is MNHEY and CDR2 is SVGEGT. V trimming: 4 bases; J trimming: 6 bases; junction bases outside the gene matches: 7. The CDR3 consists of 15 residues. The clonotype originates from a woman between 65 and 79 years old with acute or convalescent COVID-19. V and J are TRBV6-2 or TRBV6-3 and TRBJ1-5, with TRBD1 matching over 9 bases. The sequencing input was peripheral blood. This CDR3 is CASSSGQGFGQPQHF. The CDR3 DNA follows: TGTGCCAGCAGTTCCGGACAGGGGTTTGGTCAGCCCCAGCATTTT.